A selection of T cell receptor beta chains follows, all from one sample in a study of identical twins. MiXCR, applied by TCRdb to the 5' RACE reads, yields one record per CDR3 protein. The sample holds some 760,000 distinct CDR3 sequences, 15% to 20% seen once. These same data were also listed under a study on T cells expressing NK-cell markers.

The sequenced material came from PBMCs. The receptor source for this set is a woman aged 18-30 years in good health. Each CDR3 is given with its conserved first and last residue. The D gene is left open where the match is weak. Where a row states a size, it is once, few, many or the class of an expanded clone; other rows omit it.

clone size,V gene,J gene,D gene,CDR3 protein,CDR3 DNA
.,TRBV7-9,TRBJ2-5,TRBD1,CASSPQGTGMNF,TGTGCCAGCAGTCCCCAGGGGACAGGGATGAACTTC
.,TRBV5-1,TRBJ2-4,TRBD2,CASSLERETAKNIQYF,TGCGCCAGCAGCTTGGAGCGGGAGACAGCCAAAAACATTCAGTACTTC
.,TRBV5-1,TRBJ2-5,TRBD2,CASSLLTSGSWETQYF,TGCGCCAGCAGCTTGCTGACTAGCGGGAGTTGGGAGACCCAGTACTTC
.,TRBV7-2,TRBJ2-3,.,CASSLVAAGTDTQYF,TGTGCCAGCAGCTTAGTGGCAGCGGGCACAGATACGCAGTATTTT
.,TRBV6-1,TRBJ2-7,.,CASSEERAVDYEQYF,TGTGCCAGCAGTGAAGAGCGAGCGGTAGACTACGAGCAGTACTTC
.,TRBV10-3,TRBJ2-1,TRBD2,CAISDDSGYNEQFF,TGTGCCATCAGTGACGATAGCGGGTACAATGAGCAGTTCTTC
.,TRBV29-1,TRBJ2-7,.,CSVGGRDDSSYEQYF,TGCAGCGTCGGGGGGCGGGACGATAGCTCCTACGAGCAGTACTTC
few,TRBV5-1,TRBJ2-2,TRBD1,CASSVTGTGNFNTGELFF,TGCGCCAGCAGCGTAACCGGGACAGGAAATTTTAACACCGGGGAGCTGTTTTTT
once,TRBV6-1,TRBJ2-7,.,CATAEAGIYEQYF,TGTGCCACCGCCGAGGCGGGTATCTACGAGCAGTACTTC
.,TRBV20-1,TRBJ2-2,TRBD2,CSGGVAGTNTGELFF,TGCAGTGGGGGGGTAGCGGGGACGAACACCGGGGAGCTGTTTTTT
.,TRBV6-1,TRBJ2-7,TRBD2,CASSGDSGTHYEQYF,TGTGCCAGCAGTGGGGATAGCGGGACCCACTACGAGCAGTACTTC
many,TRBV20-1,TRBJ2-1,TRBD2,CSARILAGHYNEQFF,TGCAGTGCTAGGATACTAGCGGGCCATTACAATGAGCAGTTCTTC
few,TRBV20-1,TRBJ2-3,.,CSARPPDTQYF,TGCAGTGCTCGACCTCCAGATACGCAGTATTTT
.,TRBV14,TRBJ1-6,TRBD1,CASSPTGTANSPLHF,TGTGCCAGCAGCCCCACGGGGACAGCGAATTCACCCCTCCACTTT
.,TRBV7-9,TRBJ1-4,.,CASSPREGGEKLFF,TGTGCCAGCAGCCCACGGGAGGGTGGTGAAAAACTGTTTTTT
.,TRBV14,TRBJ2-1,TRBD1,CASSQAQGRTYNEQFF,TGTGCCAGCAGCCAAGCACAGGGGCGAACCTACAATGAGCAGTTCTTC
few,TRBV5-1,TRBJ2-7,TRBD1,CASSLGQVLRNYEQYF,TGCGCCAGCAGCTTAGGACAGGTCCTACGCAACTACGAGCAGTACTTC
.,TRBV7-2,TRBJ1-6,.,CASSLIPLNSPLHF,TGTGCCAGCAGCTTAATTCCCCTTAATTCACCCCTCCACTTT
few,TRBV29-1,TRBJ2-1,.,CSVEELGREFDEQFF,TGCAGCGTTGAAGAGCTGGGCAGGGAGTTTGATGAGCAGTTCTTC
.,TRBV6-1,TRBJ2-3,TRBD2,CASYSGGGSDTQYF,TGTGCCAGCTACTCCGGGGGGGGATCAGATACGCAGTATTTT
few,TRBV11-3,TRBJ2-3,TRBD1,CASSTHRGSDTQYF,TGTGCCAGCAGCACCCACAGGGGATCAGATACGCAGTATTTT
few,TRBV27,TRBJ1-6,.,CASSEGNPGPLHF,TGTGCCAGCAGCGAGGGGAACCCCGGGCCCCTCCACTTT
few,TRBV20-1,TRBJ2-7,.,CSANDRYYEQYF,TGCAGTGCTAACGACAGGTACTACGAGCAGTACTTC
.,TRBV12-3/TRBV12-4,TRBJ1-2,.,CASSISRETNYGYTF,TGTGCCAGCAGTATAAGCAGGGAAACCAACTATGGCTACACCTTC
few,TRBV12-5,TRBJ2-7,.,CASGLVPAYEQYF,TGTGCTAGTGGTTTGGTACCCGCCTACGAGCAGTACTTC
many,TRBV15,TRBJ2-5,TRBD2,CATSSPGVAGAEIQTQYF,TGTGCCACCAGCAGCCCTGGAGTAGCGGGAGCGGAGATTCAGACCCAGTACTTC
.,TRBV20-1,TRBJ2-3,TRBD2,CSALGRAGGPRSTDTQYF,TGCAGTGCTTTAGGCAGAGCGGGGGGGCCTCGGAGCACAGATACGCAGTATTTT
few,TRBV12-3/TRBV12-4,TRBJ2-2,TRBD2,CASTRAGGPGELFF,TGTGCCAGCACCCGAGCGGGGGGGCCCGGGGAGCTGTTTTTT
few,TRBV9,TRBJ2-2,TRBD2,CASSGWTSGGTGELFF,TGTGCCAGCAGCGGTTGGACTAGCGGAGGTACCGGGGAGCTGTTTTTT
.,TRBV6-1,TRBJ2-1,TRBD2,CASGPSGGEYEQFF,TGTGCCAGCGGACCTAGCGGGGGGGAGTATGAGCAGTTCTTC
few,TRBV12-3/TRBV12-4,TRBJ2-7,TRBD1,CASLGRGQGWYEQYF,TGTGCCAGTCTGGGGAGGGGACAGGGCTGGTACGAGCAGTACTTC
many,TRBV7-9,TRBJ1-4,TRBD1,CASSWGQGITNEKLFF,TGTGCCAGCAGCTGGGGACAGGGAATAACTAATGAAAAACTGTTTTTT
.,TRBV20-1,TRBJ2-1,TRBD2,CSARASSGSSYNEQFF,TGCAGTGCTAGGGCGTCTAGCGGGAGCTCCTACAATGAGCAGTTCTTC
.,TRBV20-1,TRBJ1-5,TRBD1,CSAKYGQGLGNQPQHF,TGCAGTGCAAAATACGGACAGGGCTTAGGCAATCAGCCCCAGCATTTT
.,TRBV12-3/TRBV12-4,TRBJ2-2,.,CASSPEGRQNTGELFF,TGTGCCAGCAGTCCCGAGGGGCGGCAGAACACCGGGGAGCTGTTTTTT
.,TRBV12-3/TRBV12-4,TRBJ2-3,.,CASSLSGGYTDTQYF,TGTGCCAGCAGTTTATCGGGCGGATACACAGATACGCAGTATTTT
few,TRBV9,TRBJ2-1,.,CASSVDQHNEQFF,TGTGCCAGCAGCGTAGACCAGCACAATGAGCAGTTCTTC
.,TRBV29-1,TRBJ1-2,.,CSVVGSVANYGYTF,TGCAGCGTTGTTGGGAGCGTTGCTAACTATGGCTACACCTTC
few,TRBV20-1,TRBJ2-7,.,CSAERTESSYEQYF,TGCAGTGCCGAACGGACGGAAAGCTCCTACGAGCAGTACTTC
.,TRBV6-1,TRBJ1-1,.,CASSGRAANTEAFF,TGTGCCAGCAGTGGTCGGGCAGCCAACACTGAAGCTTTCTTT
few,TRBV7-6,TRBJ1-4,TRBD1,CASRDRDRVSHEKLFF,TGTGCCAGCAGAGACCGGGACAGGGTTAGCCATGAAAAACTGTTTTTT
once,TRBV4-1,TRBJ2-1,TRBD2,CASSRGLANEQFF,TGCGCCAGCAGCCGCGGACTAGCGAATGAGCAGTTCTTC
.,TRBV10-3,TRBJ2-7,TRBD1,CAINPGQGQQYF,TGTGCCATCAATCCCGGACAGGGTCAACAGTACTTC
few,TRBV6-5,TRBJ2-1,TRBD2,CAIGTSGAEQFF,TGTGCCATCGGGACTAGCGGCGCTGAGCAGTTCTTC
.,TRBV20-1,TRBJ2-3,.,CSARGQDTQYF,TGCAGTGCTAGAGGACAAGATACGCAGTATTTT
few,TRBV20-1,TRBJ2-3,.,CSESGPGDTQYF,TGCAGCGAGAGCGGGCCCGGGGATACGCAGTATTTT
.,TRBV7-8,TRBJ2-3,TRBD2,CASSLLPGLAGAHRVTQYF,TGTGCCAGCAGCTTACTACCGGGACTAGCGGGGGCCCATCGAGTTACGCAGTATTTT
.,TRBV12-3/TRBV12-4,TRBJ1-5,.,CASGLNQPQHF,TGTGCCAGCGGGTTGAATCAGCCCCAGCATTTT
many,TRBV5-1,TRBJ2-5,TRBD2,CASSTSPLERGAQETQYF,TGCGCCAGCAGCACCTCCCCTCTTGAGCGGGGGGCTCAAGAGACCCAGTACTTC
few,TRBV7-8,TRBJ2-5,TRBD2,CASSFNGREKYF,TGTGCCAGCAGCTTTAACGGGAGGGAGAAATACTTC